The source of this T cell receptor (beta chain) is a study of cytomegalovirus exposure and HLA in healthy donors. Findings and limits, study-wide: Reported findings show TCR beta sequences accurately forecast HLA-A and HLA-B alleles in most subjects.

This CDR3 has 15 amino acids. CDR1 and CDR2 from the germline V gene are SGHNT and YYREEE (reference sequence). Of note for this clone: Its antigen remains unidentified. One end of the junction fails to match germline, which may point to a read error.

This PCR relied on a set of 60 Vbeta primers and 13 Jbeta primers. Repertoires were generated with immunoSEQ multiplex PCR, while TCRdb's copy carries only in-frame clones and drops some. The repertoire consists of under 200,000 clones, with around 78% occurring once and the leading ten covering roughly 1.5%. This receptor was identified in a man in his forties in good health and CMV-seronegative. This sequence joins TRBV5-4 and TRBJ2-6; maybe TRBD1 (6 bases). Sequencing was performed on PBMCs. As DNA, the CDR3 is TGTGCCAGCAGTATGAACAGGGTTGGGGCCAACGGCCTGACTTTC. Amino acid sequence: CASSMNRVGANGLTF.